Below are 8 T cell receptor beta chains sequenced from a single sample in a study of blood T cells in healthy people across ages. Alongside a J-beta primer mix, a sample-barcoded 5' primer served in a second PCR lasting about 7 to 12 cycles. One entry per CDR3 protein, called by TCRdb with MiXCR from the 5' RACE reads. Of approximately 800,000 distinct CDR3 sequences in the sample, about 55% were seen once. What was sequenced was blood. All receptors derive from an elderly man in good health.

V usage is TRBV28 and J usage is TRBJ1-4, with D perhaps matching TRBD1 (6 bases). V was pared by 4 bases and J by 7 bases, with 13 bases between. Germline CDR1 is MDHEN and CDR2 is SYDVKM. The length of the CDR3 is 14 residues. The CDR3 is CASSSAGVGEKLFF. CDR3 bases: TGTGCCAGCAGTTCGGCAGGGGTGGGTGAAAAACTGTTTTTT. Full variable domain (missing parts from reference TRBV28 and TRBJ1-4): DVKVTQSSRYLVKRTGEKVFLECVQDMDHENMFWYRQDPGLGLRLIYFSYDVKMKEKGDIPEGYSVSREKKERFSLILESASTNQTSMYLCASSSAGVGEKLFFGSGTQLSVL.

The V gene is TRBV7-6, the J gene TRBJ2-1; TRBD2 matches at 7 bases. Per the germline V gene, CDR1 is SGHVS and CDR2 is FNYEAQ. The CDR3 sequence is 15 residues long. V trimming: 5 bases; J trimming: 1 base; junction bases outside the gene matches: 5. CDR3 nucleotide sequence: TGTGCCAGCAGCCGGGGGGTCGGATCCTACAATGAGCAGTTCTTC. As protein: CASSRGVGSYNEQFF. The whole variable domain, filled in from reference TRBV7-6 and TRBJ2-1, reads GAGVSQSPRYKVTKRGQDVALRCDPISGHVSLYWYRQALGQGPEFLTYFNYEAQQDKSGLPNDRFSAERPEGSISTLTIQRTEQRDSAMYRCASSRGVGSYNEQFFGPGTRLTVL.

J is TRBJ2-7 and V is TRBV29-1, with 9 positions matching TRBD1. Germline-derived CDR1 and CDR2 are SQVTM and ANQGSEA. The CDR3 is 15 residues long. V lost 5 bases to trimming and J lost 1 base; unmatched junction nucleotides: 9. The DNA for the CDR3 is TGCAGCGTTAAAACCGGGACAGGGCTTTCCTACGAGCAGTACTTC. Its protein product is CSVKTGTGLSYEQYF.

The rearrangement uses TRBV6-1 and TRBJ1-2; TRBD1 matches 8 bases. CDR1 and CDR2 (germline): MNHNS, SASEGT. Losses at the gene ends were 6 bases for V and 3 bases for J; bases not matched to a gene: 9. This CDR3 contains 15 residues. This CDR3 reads CASRPWTGRDYGYTF. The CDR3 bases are TGTGCCAGCAGACCTTGGACAGGGAGGGACTATGGCTACACCTTC.

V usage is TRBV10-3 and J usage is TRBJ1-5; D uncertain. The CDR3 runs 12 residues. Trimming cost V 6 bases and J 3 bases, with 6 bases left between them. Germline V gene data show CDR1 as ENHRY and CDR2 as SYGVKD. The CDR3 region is CAISLTNQPQHF. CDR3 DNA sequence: TGTGCCATCAGCCTAACCAATCAGCCCCAGCATTTT.

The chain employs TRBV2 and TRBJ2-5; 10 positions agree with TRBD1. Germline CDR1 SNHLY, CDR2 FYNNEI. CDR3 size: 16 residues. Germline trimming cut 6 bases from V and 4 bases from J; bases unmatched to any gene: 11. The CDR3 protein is CASRIDWGTGVETQYF. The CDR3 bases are TGTGCCAGCAGAATCGATTGGGGGACAGGGGTAGAGACCCAGTACTTC.

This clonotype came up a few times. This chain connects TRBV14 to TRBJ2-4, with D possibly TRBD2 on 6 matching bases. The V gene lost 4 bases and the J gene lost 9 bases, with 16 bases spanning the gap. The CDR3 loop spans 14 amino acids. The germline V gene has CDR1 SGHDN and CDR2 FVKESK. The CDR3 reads CASSPIRGSGIQYF. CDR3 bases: TGTGCCAGCAGCCCAATTCGGGGGTCAGGCATTCAGTACTTC.

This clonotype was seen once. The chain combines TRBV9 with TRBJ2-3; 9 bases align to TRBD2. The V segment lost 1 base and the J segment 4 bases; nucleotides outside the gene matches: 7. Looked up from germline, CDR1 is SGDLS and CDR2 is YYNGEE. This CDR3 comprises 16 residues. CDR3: CASSVSGGGEPDTQYF. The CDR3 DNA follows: TGTGCCAGCAGCGTATCCGGCGGGGGGGAGCCAGATACGCAGTATTTT.